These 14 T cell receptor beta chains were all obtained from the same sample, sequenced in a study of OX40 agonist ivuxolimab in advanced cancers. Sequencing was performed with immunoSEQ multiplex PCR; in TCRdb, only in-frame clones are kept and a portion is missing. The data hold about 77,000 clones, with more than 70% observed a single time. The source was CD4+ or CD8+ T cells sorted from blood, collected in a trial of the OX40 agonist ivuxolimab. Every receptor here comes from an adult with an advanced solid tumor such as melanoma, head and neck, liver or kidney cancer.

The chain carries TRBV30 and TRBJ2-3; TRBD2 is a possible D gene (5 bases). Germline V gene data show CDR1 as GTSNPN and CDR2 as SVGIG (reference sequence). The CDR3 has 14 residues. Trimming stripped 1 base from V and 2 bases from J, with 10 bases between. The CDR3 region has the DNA TGTGCCTGGAGTGCCCCCCTAGCCACAGATACGCAGTATTTT. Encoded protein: CAWSAPLATDTQYF. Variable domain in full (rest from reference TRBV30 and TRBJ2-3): SQTIHQWPATLVQPVGSPLSLECTVEGTSNPNLYWYRQAAGRGLQLLFYSVGIGQISSEVPQNLSASRPQDRQFILSSKKLLLSDSGFYLCAWSAPLATDTQYFGPGTRLTVL.

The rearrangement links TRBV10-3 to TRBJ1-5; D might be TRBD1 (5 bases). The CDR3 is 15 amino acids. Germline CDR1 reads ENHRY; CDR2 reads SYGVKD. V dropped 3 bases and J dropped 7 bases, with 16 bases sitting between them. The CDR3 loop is CAISDPLTGSQPQHF. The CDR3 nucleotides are TGTGCCATCAGTGATCCCCTCACAGGAAGCCAGCCCCAGCATTTT.

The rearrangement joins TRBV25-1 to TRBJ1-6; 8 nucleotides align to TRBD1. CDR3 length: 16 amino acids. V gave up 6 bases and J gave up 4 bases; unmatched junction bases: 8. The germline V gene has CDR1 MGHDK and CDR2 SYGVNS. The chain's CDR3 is CASSPPGQEYNSPLHF. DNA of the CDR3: TGTGCCAGCAGCCCACCGGGACAGGAGTATAATTCACCCCTCCACTTT.

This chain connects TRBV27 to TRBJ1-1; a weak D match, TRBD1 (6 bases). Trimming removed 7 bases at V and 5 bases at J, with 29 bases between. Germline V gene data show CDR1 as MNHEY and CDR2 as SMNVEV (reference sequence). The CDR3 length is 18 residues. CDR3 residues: CASNPHRDTTSLGTEAFF. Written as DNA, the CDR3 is TGTGCCAGCAACCCTCACCGGGACACCACAAGCCTGGGGACTGAAGCTTTCTTT.

CDR3 sequence reads: CASSVDPEWGYGYTF. CDR3 bases: TGTGCCAGCAGCGTAGATCCTGAGTGGGGCTATGGCTACACCTTC. The rearrangement uses TRBV9 and TRBJ1-2; D is ambiguous. Germline CDR1 reads SGDLS; CDR2 reads YYNGEE. The CDR3 has 15 residues. The V end was cut by 0 bases, the J end by 4 bases, with 13 bases between.

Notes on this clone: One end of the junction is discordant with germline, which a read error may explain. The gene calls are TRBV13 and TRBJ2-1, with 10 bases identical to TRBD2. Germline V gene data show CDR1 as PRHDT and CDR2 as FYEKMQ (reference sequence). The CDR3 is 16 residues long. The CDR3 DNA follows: TGTGCCCGCAGGCTAGCGGGAGTGTGGTTGCTGTGTGAGCAGTTCTTC. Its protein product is CARRLAGVWLLCEQFF.

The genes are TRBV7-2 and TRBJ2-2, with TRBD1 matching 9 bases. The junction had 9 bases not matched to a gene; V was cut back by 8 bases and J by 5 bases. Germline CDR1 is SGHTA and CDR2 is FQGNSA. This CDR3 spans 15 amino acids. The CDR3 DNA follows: TGTGCCAGCGGATACAGGGGGCGCCGAACCGGGGAGCTGTTTTTT. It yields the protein CASGYRGRRTGELFF. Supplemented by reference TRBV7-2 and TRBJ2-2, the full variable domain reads GAGVSQSPSNKVTEKGKDVELRCDPISGHTALYWYRQSLGQGLEFLIYFQGNSAPDKSGLPSDRFSAERTGGSVSTLTIQRTQQEDSAVYLCASGYRGRRTGELFFGEGSRLTVL.

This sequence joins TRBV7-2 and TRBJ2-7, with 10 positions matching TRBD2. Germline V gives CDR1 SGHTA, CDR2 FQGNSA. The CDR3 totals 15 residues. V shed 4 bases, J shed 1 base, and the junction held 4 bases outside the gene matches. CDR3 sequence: CASSWTSGGSYEQYF. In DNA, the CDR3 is TGTGCCAGCAGCTGGACTAGCGGAGGATCCTACGAGCAGTACTTC.

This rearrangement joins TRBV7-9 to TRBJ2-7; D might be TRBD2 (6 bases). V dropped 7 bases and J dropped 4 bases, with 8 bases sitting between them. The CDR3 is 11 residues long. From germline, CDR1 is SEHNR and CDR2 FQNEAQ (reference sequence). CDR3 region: CASTGGYEQYF. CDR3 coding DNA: TGTGCCAGCACCGGGGGATACGAGCAGTACTTC. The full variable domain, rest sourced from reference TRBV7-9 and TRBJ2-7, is DTGVSQNPRHKITKRGQNVTFRCDPISEHNRLYWYRQTLGQGPEFLTYFQNEAQLEKSRLLSDRFSAERPKGSFSTLEIQRTEQGDSAMYLCASTGGYEQYFGPGTRLTVT.

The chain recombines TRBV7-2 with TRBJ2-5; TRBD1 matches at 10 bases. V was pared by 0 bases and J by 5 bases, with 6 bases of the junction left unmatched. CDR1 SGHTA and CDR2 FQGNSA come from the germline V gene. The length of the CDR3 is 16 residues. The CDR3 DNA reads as TGTGCCAGCAGCTTAGCCGGGACAGGGGTAGGCGAGACCCAGTACTTC. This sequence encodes CASSLAGTGVGETQYF.

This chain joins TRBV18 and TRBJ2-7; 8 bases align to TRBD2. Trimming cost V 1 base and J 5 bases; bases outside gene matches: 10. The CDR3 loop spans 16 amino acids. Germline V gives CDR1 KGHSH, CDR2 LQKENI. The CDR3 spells CASSPQGSGSPNEQYF. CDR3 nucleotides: TGTGCCAGCTCACCACAGGGGAGCGGGAGCCCCAACGAGCAGTACTTC. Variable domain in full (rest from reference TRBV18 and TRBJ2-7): NAGVMQNPRHLVRRRGQEARLRCSPMKGHSHVYWYRQLPEEGLKFMVYLQKENIIDESGMPKERFSAEFPKEGPSILRIQQVVRGDSAAYFCASSPQGSGSPNEQYFGPGTRLTVT.

The CDR3 loop is CASSPGTTSTDTQYF. CDR3 nucleotides: TGTGCCAGCAGCCCCGGGACGACTAGCACAGATACGCAGTATTTT. The chain employs TRBV6-6 and TRBJ2-3; D is tentatively TRBD1 or TRBD2 (5 bases each). Trimming pared 6 bases from V and 0 bases from J, leaving 13 bases between. This CDR3 contains 15 residues. Germline V gene sequence: CDR1 MNHNY, CDR2 SVGAGI (reference sequence).

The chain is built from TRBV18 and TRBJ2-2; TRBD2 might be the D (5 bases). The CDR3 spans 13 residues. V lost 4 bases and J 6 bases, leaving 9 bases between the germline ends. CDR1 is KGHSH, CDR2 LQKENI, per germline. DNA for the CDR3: TGTGCCAGCTCACGCGAGAGGGCCGGGGAGCTGTTTTTT. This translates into CASSRERAGELFF.

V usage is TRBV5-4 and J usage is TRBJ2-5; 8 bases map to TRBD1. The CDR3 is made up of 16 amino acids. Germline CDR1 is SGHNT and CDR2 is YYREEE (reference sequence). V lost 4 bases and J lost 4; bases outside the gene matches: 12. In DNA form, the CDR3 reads TGTGCCAGCAGCCCGCAAACAAGACAGGGGCGAGAGACCCAGTACTTC. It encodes CASSPQTRQGRETQYF.